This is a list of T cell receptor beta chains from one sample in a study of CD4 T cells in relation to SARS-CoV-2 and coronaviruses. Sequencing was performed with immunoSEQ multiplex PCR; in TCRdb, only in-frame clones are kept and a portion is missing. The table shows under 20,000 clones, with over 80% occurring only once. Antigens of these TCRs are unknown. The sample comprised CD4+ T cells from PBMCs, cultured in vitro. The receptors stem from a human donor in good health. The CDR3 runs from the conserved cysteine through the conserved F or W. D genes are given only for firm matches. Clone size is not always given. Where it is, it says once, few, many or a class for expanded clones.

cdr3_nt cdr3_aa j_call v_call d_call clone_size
TGCGCCAGCAGCTTAACAGCGGGGGGGCCGACAGATACGCAGTATTTT CASSLTAGGPTDTQYF TRBJ2-3 TRBV5-1 TRBD2 NA
TGTGCCAGCAGCCTAGCCCGGGGCACCGGGGAGCTGTTTTTT CASSLARGTGELFF TRBJ2-2 TRBV9 NA NA
TGTGCCAGCAGCTTAAGCTTGAGGGACAGAAACACTGAAGCTTTCTTT CASSLSLRDRNTEAFF TRBJ1-1 TRBV7-6 TRBD1 NA
TGTGCCAGCAGCCAACGAAGGGGTTTCGACTATGAAAAACTGTTTTTT CASSQRRGFDYEKLFF TRBJ1-4 TRBV7-9 NA NA
TGTGCCAGCAGCTTAGGGGGGAGAGACATTCAGTACTTC CASSLGGRDIQYF TRBJ2-4 TRBV7-9 NA NA
TGCGCCAGCAGCCCCCGGGCGTCTATCTCTGGAAACACCATATATTTT CASSPRASISGNTIYF TRBJ1-3 TRBV4-3 NA NA
TGCAGCGTTGGGGGGGGATATAATTCACCCCTCCACTTT CSVGGGYNSPLHF TRBJ1-6 TRBV29-1 NA few
TGTGCCAGCAGCCGGACACACAATCAGCCCCAGCATTTT CASSRTHNQPQHF TRBJ1-5 TRBV5-6 NA NA
TGTGCCATCACCCAAAGGGGGACAGAAGGGGCTGGCTACACCTTC CAITQRGTEGAGYTF TRBJ1-2 TRBV10-3 TRBD1 once
TGTGCCAGCAGCGTAGGGGGAACGAACACCGGGGAGCTGTTTTTT CASSVGGTNTGELFF TRBJ2-2 TRBV9 NA NA
TGTGCCAGCAGTTACAGGGGTTTCTCTGGAAACACCATATATTTT CASSYRGFSGNTIYF TRBJ1-3 TRBV5-6 TRBD1 large
TGCGCCAGCAGCCAAGATCCGGGGGGGCTTGGGAACACCATATATTTT CASSQDPGGLGNTIYF TRBJ1-3 TRBV4-3 NA NA
TGTGCCAGCAGACCCGGACAGGGGAGGGAAAAACTGTTTTTT CASRPGQGREKLFF TRBJ1-4 TRBV6-5 TRBD1 NA
TGTGCCAGCAGCCAAGACGGTGTCGGACAGGGCAGGAGTGAGCAGTACTTC CASSQDGVGQGRSEQYF TRBJ2-7 TRBV14 TRBD1 NA
TGCGCCAGCAGCCAAGATCGGGGGCAGCCCCAGCATTTT CASSQDRGQPQHF TRBJ1-5 TRBV4-3 NA NA
TGCGCCAGCAGCCCGGGACAGGGCTTAGAAAAACTGTTTTTT CASSPGQGLEKLFF TRBJ1-4 TRBV10-1 TRBD1 NA
TGTGCCACCCGACAAGGTTACAATGATGTGCAGTTCTTC CATRQGYNDVQFF TRBJ2-1 TRBV3-1/TRBV3-2 NA NA
TGTGCCTTTGACAGGGGAGGAAGTAACACTGAAGCTTTCTTT CAFDRGGSNTEAFF TRBJ1-1 TRBV30 TRBD1 NA
TGTGCCAGCAGAAACCTGGACAGGGCCACCGGGGAGCTGTTTTTT CASRNLDRATGELFF TRBJ2-2 TRBV28 TRBD1 few
TGCAGCGTTGAAGATGGGAGGGGAGTAGGCTACGAGCAGTACTTC CSVEDGRGVGYEQYF TRBJ2-7 TRBV29-1 TRBD2 NA
TGTGCCAGCAGCTCCCGGTTGGGAGTCGTTTACAATGAGCAGTTCTTC CASSSRLGVVYNEQFF TRBJ2-1 TRBV7-2 NA NA
TGTGCCAGCAGCAGGCTAAGGGGGGAGCTGTTTTTT CASSRLRGELFF TRBJ2-2 TRBV7-2 NA NA
TGTGCCAGCAGCCCATTCAAGGAGAAGGCTTTCTTT CASSPFKEKAFF TRBJ1-1 TRBV14 NA NA
TGCGCCAGCAGCCCGGACCATAGCAATCAGCCCCAGCATTTT CASSPDHSNQPQHF TRBJ1-5 TRBV10-2 NA NA
TGTGCCAGCAGCTTACGATCCGGGACAGGGATTCCCTACGAGCAGTACTTC CASSLRSGTGIPYEQYF TRBJ2-7 TRBV7-8 TRBD1 NA
TGTGCCAGCTCACCACGCGTGGCGGGGGCTGGAGGGGAGCAGTACTTC CASSPRVAGAGGEQYF TRBJ2-7 TRBV18 NA NA
TGTGCCAGCAGCCCCCCCGGGACCGGCTTCCAAAAAGAGACCCAGTACTTC CASSPPGTGFQKETQYF TRBJ2-5 TRBV7-9 NA NA
TGTGCCAGCAGCTTAGGAAGAACCCGGAACACTGAAGCTTTCTTT CASSLGRTRNTEAFF TRBJ1-1 TRBV5-4 NA once
TGTGCCAGCAGCTATAGACCAAATCAGCCCCAGCATTTT CASSYRPNQPQHF TRBJ1-5 TRBV7-2 NA few
TGTGCCAGCAGTGAATACGGGGGGAGGGGAAACACTGAAGCTTTCTTT CASSEYGGRGNTEAFF TRBJ1-1 TRBV25-1 NA NA
TGTGCCAGCAGTGAAGCGCTTGGCGGACGGGGCCAGTACTTC CASSEALGGRGQYF TRBJ2-5 TRBV2 NA NA
TGCGCCAGCAGCATCGGGACAGGGGAATACGAGCAGTACTTC CASSIGTGEYEQYF TRBJ2-7 TRBV5-1 TRBD1 NA
TGTGCCAGCAGCGTAGGAGGACTAGCCCCAGGTACGCAGTATTTT CASSVGGLAPGTQYF TRBJ2-3 TRBV9 TRBD2 NA
TGTGCCAGCAGTTACACCTTACCGGGACAGGGCGAGCAGTACTTC CASSYTLPGQGEQYF TRBJ2-7 TRBV6-6 TRBD1 NA
TGTGCCAGCAGTGACATAGACAGACAGCCCCAGCATTTT CASSDIDRQPQHF TRBJ1-5 TRBV6-1 NA NA
TGTGCCAGCAGCTTAGGGGGGCGCTACGAGCAGTACTTC CASSLGGRYEQYF TRBJ2-7 TRBV7-2 NA NA
TGCGCCAGCAGCTTGGGCTTGGGGAACAGGGGCCTTGTGGATGAAGCTTTCTTT CASSLGLGNRGLVDEAFF TRBJ1-1 TRBV5-1 TRBD1 NA
TGTGCCAGCAGCTTAGCGGTCAGTAACTATGGCTACACCTTC CASSLAVSNYGYTF TRBJ1-2 TRBV7-9 NA once
TGTGCCAGCAGCCAAGATGAGGGGGCAACTAGCGGCTACTACAATGAGCAGTTCTTC CASSQDEGATSGYYNEQFF TRBJ2-1 TRBV4-2 NA NA
TGTGCCAGCAGTTTAAGTGACAGTCGCTCTGGAAACACCATATATTTT CASSLSDSRSGNTIYF TRBJ1-3 TRBV6-5 NA NA
TGTGCCATCAGTGATTTACAGAACCTTAACTATGGCTACACCTTC CAISDLQNLNYGYTF TRBJ1-2 TRBV10-3 NA NA
TGTGCCAGTAGTATTTCCCAGACGAACACTGAAGCTTTCTTT CASSISQTNTEAFF TRBJ1-1 TRBV19 NA NA
TGCAGCGTCAACTCGGTATGGGGCTCCTACAATGAGCAGTTCTTC CSVNSVWGSYNEQFF TRBJ2-1 TRBV29-1 NA NA
TGTGCCAGCAGGCCCGGGACAGGGGTAGAGACCCAGTACTTC CASRPGTGVETQYF TRBJ2-5 TRBV2 TRBD1 NA
TGTGCCAGCAGTTACTACGGGCAGGGCTACTATGGCTACACCTTC CASSYYGQGYYGYTF TRBJ1-2 TRBV6-5 NA NA
TGTGCCAGCAGCTCAGACAGAATCCGTGAGCAGTTCTTC CASSSDRIREQFF TRBJ2-1 TRBV11-1 NA NA
TGCAGCGTTGAAGACGGGACAAACCAAAACATTCAGTACTTC CSVEDGTNQNIQYF TRBJ2-4 TRBV29-1 NA NA
TGTGCCAGCACGAAGGTTTTGTGGAACACTGAAGCTTTCTTT CASTKVLWNTEAFF TRBJ1-1 TRBV6-5 NA NA
TGTGCCAGCAGCCCCGCCGGGACGATTTACGAGCAGTACTTC CASSPAGTIYEQYF TRBJ2-7 TRBV3-1/TRBV3-2 NA NA
TGTGCCAGTAGTACCTGGGGTACTGAAGCTTTCTTT CASSTWGTEAFF TRBJ1-1 TRBV19 NA NA
TGTGCCAGCACCCCAGCCGACCGGAACACCGGGGAGCTGTTTTTT CASTPADRNTGELFF TRBJ2-2 TRBV6-5 NA NA
TGTGCCAGCAGCTCACGGGGCGGGGGTCTCTCCTACGAGCAGTACTTC CASSSRGGGLSYEQYF TRBJ2-7 TRBV7-2 TRBD2 NA
TGTGCCAGCAGCGGCGGGGTAGCTGACCGGGAGACCCAGTACTTC CASSGGVADRETQYF TRBJ2-5 TRBV5-5 NA NA
TGTGCCAGCAGTTGGGACAGTCGTACCTATGGCTACACCTTC CASSWDSRTYGYTF TRBJ1-2 TRBV2 TRBD1 NA
TGTGCCAGCTCACCAGGAAAGGATGGTAGCAACACTGAAGCTTTCTTT CASSPGKDGSNTEAFF TRBJ1-1 TRBV18 NA once
TGTGCCAGCTCACCACCCAGGCATACCGGGGAGCTGTTTTTT CASSPPRHTGELFF TRBJ2-2 TRBV18 NA few
TGCAGCGTTGAAGATCTTCGCGGGGGGGCTGGGGAGACCCAGTACTTC CSVEDLRGGAGETQYF TRBJ2-5 TRBV29-1 TRBD2 NA
TGCGCCAGCAGCCAAGATACTGGCAAGCAGTTCTTC CASSQDTGKQFF TRBJ2-1 TRBV4-3 NA NA
TGTGCCAGCAGGGTGACAGGACCTTATGGCTACACCTTC CASRVTGPYGYTF TRBJ1-2 TRBV6-5 NA once